Below, one T cell receptor (beta chain) is given with its context. In this sample, this clonotype turned up many times. Its cognate antigen has yet to be identified. No per-base quality is available; no much larger clone lies one base away. The CDR3 runs 15 amino acids, cysteine and phenylalanine included. Only the CDR3 region is kept as DNA, spanning 45 bases read in frame from base 1. V sheds 5 bases and J sheds 4 bases, leaving 14 bases between their ends. As encoded in the germline V gene, CDR1 is SGHAT while CDR2 is FQNNGV. This entry belongs to a study of T cells after yellow fever vaccination (dated by TCRdb to between 2019 and 2020). With regard to the full study: Libraries from fractions with low cell numbers were prepared with the SMART-Seq v4 Ultra Low Input RNA kit. To follow T-cell clones before and after both primary and booster YFV17D yellow fever vaccination, bulk TCR alpha and beta repertoires underwent longitudinal sequencing. The cohort comprised two healthy male donors, one aged 18 to 30 and one aged 30 to 40 years. Blood was collected at multiple timepoints before and after primary and secondary immunization, and bulk PBMC replicates and cell subsets were isolated. General study outcomes and caveats: Most clones expanded after primary vaccination (around 96% of CD4 and over 80% of CD8) were re-detected after the booster, suggesting that broad memory maintenance occurred. Because abundant contaminating clonotypes from the bulk population could be contained in FACS-sorted repertoires, computational filtering was required. Compared with the primary T-cell response, the secondary T-cell response was faster but weaker, reaching its peak on day 5 rather than on day 15. Because only two donors were included in the study, the extent to which the findings can be generalized is limited. A small fraction of clonotypes showed up in both the CD4 and CD8 compartments, probably as a result of convergent recombination.

The treatment or condition label here, explained by the study, means: live attenuated yellow fever vaccine strain. PBMCs were isolated from peripheral blood using a standard Ficoll-Paque protocol. CD4 and CD8 T-cell fractions were isolated with Dynabeads CD4 and CD8 positive selection kits. RNA was extracted with TriZol from bulk PBMCs, CD4 and CD8 fractions, and dextramer-positive and dextramer-negative fractions. The data were produced on an Illumina NovaSeq 6000. Synthesis of TCR cDNA relied on 5'RACE template switching, a step that introduced a universal primer site along with unique molecular identifiers. Priming for cDNA synthesis came from both the TCR alpha and TCR beta constant segments. Two PCR steps were used to amplify libraries, with sample barcodes and sequencing adapters being added in the second step. Sequencing of the libraries was done on either Illumina HiSeq 2500 (2x100 bp) or NovaSeq (2x150 bp). As for how the authors treated the data: MIGEC was used to demultiplex reads and collapse the reads into UMI consensus sequences, and MiXCR was used for V(D)J alignment. Clonotypes responding to the vaccine were identified with edgeR on replicate PBMC samples, with the criteria of FDR below 0.01 and a log2 fold change above 5 up to day 15. Each bulk clonotype was labeled CD4 or CD8 based on which sequenced repertoire, CD4 or CD8, contained the clonotype at higher abundance. The raw public reads went through TCRdb reprocessing: fastp at Q25, MiXCR clone calling, in-frame beta chains kept. Rows are combined by CDR3 protein, so each entry shows the most common genes and DNA. TCRdb assigned the V and J calls; the authors' analysis was not used. The sample table shows over 250,000 distinct CDR3 sequences, and around 5.3% are seen once. The top ten clones comprise 2.5% to 4% of the sample.

This TCR came from a man between 18 and 29 years old who received the YFV17D yellow fever vaccine. Material: CD4+ T cells sorted from PBMCs, obtained on the day of the yellow fever booster vaccination. The chain links TRBV11-2 with TRBJ1-4, with TRBD1 as a weak D call on 5 bases. The CDR3 region reads CASSLRPGLNEKLFF. In nucleotide form, the sequence is TGTGCCAGCAGCCTGAGACCGGGACTTAATGAAAAACTGTTTTTT.